The present T cell receptor (beta chain) was sequenced within a study of Ad26.COV2.S vaccination and SARS-CoV-2 variants. Findings and caveats of the study: Vaccinated individuals (as opposed to placebo recipients) had higher spike-specific TCR breadth. For non-spike TCRs, breadth in vaccine recipients resembled that in placebo recipients.

Measured with immunoSEQ multiplex PCR; TCRdb has only the in-frame clones, and not every one. The sample lists 300,000 to 350,000 clones; about 86% were seen once. Losses at the gene ends were 5 bases for V and 5 bases for J; bases not matched to a gene: 14. Germline values: CDR1 SEHNR, CDR2 FQNEAQ (reference sequence). The CDR3 consists of 16 residues. Treatment defined: approximately 18 received Ad26.COV2.S at low or high dose, single or two shots; about five received placebo; per-sample allocation not given. Samples analyzed were those drawn on day 63 after the first vaccine or placebo injection. On this clone: Its antigen is not identified.

The V and J genes are TRBV7-9 and TRBJ2-5; 7 positions match TRBD2. Specimen: peripheral blood, collected in a trial of Ad26.COV2.S vaccine versus placebo. The TCR was taken from a person aged 18-60 years who received the Ad26.COV2.S COVID-19 vaccine or a placebo. This CDR3 is CASSLNTAGYLETQYF. The DNA for the CDR3 is TGTGCCAGCAGCCTAAACACAGCGGGGTATCTGGAGACCCAGTACTTC.